A selection of T cell receptor beta chains follows, all from one sample in a study of blood T cell repertoires in COVID-19. The data were produced by immunoSEQ multiplex PCR, yet TCRdb's version contains in-frame clones alone and is incomplete. The data show fewer than 300,000 clones, with around 85% seen just once and around 2.3% held by the top ten. The specimen was PBMCs or T cells enriched from blood (not recorded which). The receptors come from a woman aged 50 to 65 who had recovered from COVID-19. CDR3s include the opening cysteine and the closing phenylalanine or tryptophan. The D gene is left open where the match is weak. Clone size is stated in some rows and not others, as once, few, many or a class when expanded.

TRBV28,TRBD2,TRBJ2-7,.,TGTGGCAGCCACAAGGGTGGGGGGGACGAGCAGTACTTC,CGSHKGGGDEQYF
TRBV7-9,TRBD2,TRBJ2-1,.,TGTGCCAGCAGCTTAGATAGCGGGGCCTACAATGAGCAGTTCTTC,CASSLDSGAYNEQFF
TRBV5-4,.,TRBJ1-6,.,TGTGCCAGCAGCTTGCCCGGGGTTTATAATTCACCCCTCCACTTT,CASSLPGVYNSPLHF
TRBV7-8,.,TRBJ2-4,.,TGTGCCAGCAGCCCGGGCGGGCATCAGTACTTC,CASSPGGHQYF
TRBV5-1,.,TRBJ2-2,.,TGCGCCAGCAATATGGGGTCAGGGGCAAGCACCGGGGAGCTGTTTTTT,CASNMGSGASTGELFF
TRBV19,.,TRBJ1-1,.,TGTGCCAGTAGTTTAGAAACAGGGTCTTGGGGGCGCGTGAACACTGAAGCTTTCTTT,CASSLETGSWGRVNTEAFF
TRBV7-8,.,TRBJ1-5,.,TGTGCCAGCAGCTTAGCAGGGGATCAGCCCCAGCATTTT,CASSLAGDQPQHF
TRBV5-1,.,TRBJ1-6,.,TGCGCCAGCAGCTCATACGCGGGACGGAGCTCCTATAATTCACCCCTCCACTTT,CASSSYAGRSSYNSPLHF
TRBV7-2,TRBD1,TRBJ1-3,.,TGTGCCAGCAGCATCGGACAGGGTGATACCATATATTTT,CASSIGQGDTIYF
TRBV27,.,TRBJ2-7,.,TGTGCCAGCAGTCCCAGGCTCTCCTACGAGCAGTACTTC,CASSPRLSYEQYF
TRBV7-9,.,TRBJ2-5,.,TGTGCCAGCAGCTTTGGGACAAAGAGGAGAGAGACCCAGTACTTC,CASSFGTKRRETQYF
TRBV7-2,TRBD1,TRBJ1-2,.,TGTGCCAGCAGCTTAGACGGGACAGGGGGCACGTATGGCTACACCTTC,CASSLDGTGGTYGYTF
TRBV28,.,TRBJ2-3,few,TGTGCCAGCAGTTTATCGGGCAGGGCAGATACGCAGTATTTT,CASSLSGRADTQYF
TRBV19,TRBD1,TRBJ1-1,.,TGTGCCAGTAGTATAGCCAGGGGGACTGGAGAAGCTTTCTTT,CASSIARGTGEAFF
TRBV7-9,TRBD2,TRBJ2-2,.,TGTGCCAGCAGCTTATGGGCGGGAGTGCCCGGGGAGCTGTTTTTT,CASSLWAGVPGELFF
TRBV5-1,TRBD2,TRBJ2-1,.,TGCGCCAGCAGCCATAACCGACTAGCGGGAGGATTGAATGAGCAGTTCTTC,CASSHNRLAGGLNEQFF
TRBV18,.,TRBJ1-6,.,TGTGCCAGCTCACCACTGCAGGCCTCTGGGAATTCACCCCTCCACTTT,CASSPLQASGNSPLHF
TRBV3-1/TRBV3-2,.,TRBJ1-3,.,TGTGCCAGCAGCCAAAACCCAGGTTCTGGAAACACCATATATTTT,CASSQNPGSGNTIYF
TRBV29-1,.,TRBJ2-1,.,TGCAGCGTTGAATCTCTCGGGTTGGCGAGGTACAATGAGCAGTTCTTC,CSVESLGLARYNEQFF
TRBV28,TRBD2,TRBJ2-5,.,TGTGCCAGCAGTTCCGCCGTAGCGGGATTTGAGACCCAGTACTTC,CASSSAVAGFETQYF
TRBV6-5,.,TRBJ2-5,.,TGTGCCAGCAGTTCCGGGTCGGGAGAGACCCAGTACTTC,CASSSGSGETQYF
TRBV5-1,TRBD2,TRBJ2-1,.,TGCGCCAGCACACGTGACGGGAGGGAGAGCGCCTACAATGAGCAGTTCTTC,CASTRDGRESAYNEQFF
TRBV4-1,TRBD1,TRBJ1-4,.,TGCGCCAGCAGACCCGAACGAACAGGGGGCGGTGGTGAAAAACTGTTTTTT,CASRPERTGGGGEKLFF
TRBV12-3/TRBV12-4,TRBD1,TRBJ1-2,.,TGTGCCAGTCGCAAAGGGACAGGCTATGGCTACACCTTC,CASRKGTGYGYTF
TRBV5-1,.,TRBJ2-7,.,TGCGCCAGCAGCTTGGCTCCCAGTTCGGAGCAGTACTTC,CASSLAPSSEQYF
TRBV28,.,TRBJ1-4,.,TGTGCCAGCGCTCCGGGTCCCCGTAATGAAAAACTGTTTTTT,CASAPGPRNEKLFF
TRBV18,TRBD1,TRBJ1-2,.,TGTGCCAGCTCAGCCTCAGGGGGCGCGGGATATGGCTACACCTTC,CASSASGGAGYGYTF
TRBV18,TRBD2,TRBJ2-1,.,TGTGCCAGCTCGAGGATGACTAGCGGGACCAACAATGAGCAGTTCTTC,CASSRMTSGTNNEQFF
TRBV14,TRBD1,TRBJ1-1,.,TGTGCCAGCAGCCAAGCAGGGGGCTGGTCTGAAGCTTTCTTT,CASSQAGGWSEAFF
TRBV7-2,TRBD2,TRBJ2-1,.,TGTGCCAGCAGCTTCCCCGGGACTAGCGGGAGTACTGGTATGAATGAGCAGTTCTTC,CASSFPGTSGSTGMNEQFF
TRBV18,TRBD2,TRBJ2-1,.,TGTGCCAGCTCACCCACTAGCGGGAGTGATGAGCAGTTCTTC,CASSPTSGSDEQFF
TRBV29-1,.,TRBJ1-3,.,TGCAGCGCCGGGCGCGACAGAGCTGGAAACACCATATATTTT,CSAGRDRAGNTIYF
TRBV30,.,TRBJ1-1,.,TGTGCCTGGAGTTGGGGGACAGAAGCTTTCTTT,CAWSWGTEAFF
TRBV28,TRBD1,TRBJ2-3,.,TGTGCCAGCAGTCCCCCGGGACAGGGGCTCTCAGATACGCAGTATTTT,CASSPPGQGLSDTQYF
TRBV7-2,.,TRBJ2-3,.,TGTGCCAGTAAACGTGGACTATCCACAGATACGCAGTATTTT,CASKRGLSTDTQYF
TRBV18,.,TRBJ1-2,.,TGTGCCAGCTCAACAACCCATGCGGGGCAGGGAGGCTACACCTTC,CASSTTHAGQGGYTF
TRBV18,.,TRBJ2-7,.,TGTGCCAGCTCATCCCTTGATGTAAGCCGGGAGCAGTACTTC,CASSSLDVSREQYF
TRBV30,.,TRBJ1-5,.,TGTGCCTGGAGGGGGCAGGGCAACAATCAGCCCCAGCATTTT,CAWRGQGNNQPQHF
TRBV3-1/TRBV3-2,TRBD2,TRBJ2-7,.,TGTGCCAGCAGCCCCCAGAAGACTAGCGGGGGCTACGAGCAGTACTTC,CASSPQKTSGGYEQYF
TRBV30,.,TRBJ1-1,.,TGTGCCTGGAGTCCCCGTTTCACTGAAGCTTTCTTT,CAWSPRFTEAFF
TRBV28,.,TRBJ1-2,.,TGTGCCAGCAGTTTATCTCGCGAAAACTATGGCTACACCTTC,CASSLSRENYGYTF
TRBV11-2,.,TRBJ1-2,.,TGTGCCAGCAGCTCCCCTCTACGGAGGCCCCCTAACTATGGCTACACCTTC,CASSSPLRRPPNYGYTF
TRBV24-1,.,TRBJ2-3,.,TGTGCCACCAGTATGGGTGCGGCTACCACGCAGTATTTT,CATSMGAATTQYF
TRBV10-3,.,TRBJ1-1,.,TGTGCCATCAGTTTGTCCCCGGGAGGCGAGGGTACTGAAGCTTTCTTT,CAISLSPGGEGTEAFF
TRBV27,TRBD1,TRBJ1-5,.,TGTGCCAGCAGTTTTGGGACAGACCAGCCCCAGCATTTT,CASSFGTDQPQHF
TRBV6-2/TRBV6-3,TRBD1,TRBJ2-5,.,TGTGCCAGCAGTTACCCGAAGCTTAAGGGGGCGATTGGCCAAGAGACCCAGTACTTC,CASSYPKLKGAIGQETQYF
TRBV6-5,.,TRBJ1-1,.,TGTGCCAGCACCTCACGTAGGAGGTCCACTGAAGCTTTCTTT,CASTSRRRSTEAFF
TRBV19,TRBD2,TRBJ2-1,few,TGTGCCAGTAGGAAACTAGCGGGAGGGCCTCGGGATGAGCAGTTCTTC,CASRKLAGGPRDEQFF